The 24 T cell receptor beta chains reported below all come from one sample, sequenced in a study of T cell responses to AZD1222 COVID-19 vaccine. Measured with immunoSEQ multiplex PCR; TCRdb has only the in-frame clones, and not every one. The sample lists fewer than 85,000 clones, 92% occurring once. The material was peripheral blood, obtained on day 0 of MenACWY control vaccination. Receptor source: an adult in good health.

The chain combines TRBV5-1 with TRBJ2-5; 7 bases match TRBD2. This CDR3 region has 15 residues. V lost 1 base to trimming and J lost 4 bases; unmatched junction nucleotides: 7. Germline CDR1 and CDR2: SGHRS and YFSETQ. The DNA for the CDR3 is TGCGCCAGCAGCTTGCAGGGCGGGAGCAGAGAGACCCAGTACTTC. Amino acid sequence: CASSLQGGSRETQYF.

V is TRBV6-2 or TRBV6-3 and J is TRBJ2-6; TRBD2 matches 8 bases. In germline, CDR1 is MNHEY, CDR2 SVGEGT. The V segment lost 6 bases and the J segment 2 bases; nucleotides outside the gene matches: 9. CDR3 length: 17 residues. The CDR3 sequence: CASSPACGGPGANVLTF. The CDR3 nucleotides read TGTGCCAGCAGCCCCGCTTGCGGGGGGCCTGGGGCCAACGTCCTGACTTTC.

The chain couples TRBV4-3 to TRBJ1-6, with TRBD1 matching over 8 bases. The CDR3 totals 14 residues. J was trimmed by 8 bases and V by 4 bases; bases with no gene match: 4. The germline gives CDR1 LGHNA, CDR2 YSLEER. The CDR3 DNA reads TGCGCCAGCAGCCGAGGGACAGGTGATTCACCCCTCCACTTT. Translation gives CASSRGTGDSPLHF.

V is TRBV5-1 and J is TRBJ2-6; 8 positions match TRBD1. The V gene end was trimmed by 4 bases and the J gene end by 2 bases; junction bases not matched to a gene: 2. The germline V gene encodes CDR1 SGHRS and CDR2 YFSETQ. This CDR3 has 15 residues. The CDR3 is CASSATGAGANVLTF. CDR3 nucleotide sequence: TGCGCCAGCAGCGCGACAGGGGCTGGGGCCAACGTCCTGACTTTC.

This chain links TRBV4-3 with TRBJ2-7; 8 nucleotides line up with TRBD2. Per the germline V gene, CDR1 is LGHNA and CDR2 is YSLEER. The CDR3 runs 16 residues. Trimming cost V 0 bases and J 3 bases; bases outside gene matches: 7. This CDR3 is CASSQDRGGGSYEQYF. The CDR3 region has the DNA TGCGCCAGCAGCCAAGATCGGGGGGGTGGGAGCTACGAGCAGTACTTC.

The rearrangement joins TRBV20-1 to TRBJ2-3, with 10 bases fitting TRBD1. The CDR3 extends over 17 amino acids. The germline V gene encodes CDR1 DFQATT and CDR2 SNEGSKA (reference sequence). V trimming: 3 bases; J trimming: 0 bases; junction bases outside the gene matches: 9. Written as DNA, the CDR3 is TGCAGTGCTAGTGGGACAGGGGATGCACCAAGCACAGATACGCAGTATTTT. This codes for CSASGTGDAPSTDTQYF.

The chain uses TRBV24-1 and TRBJ2-1, with 13 bases aligning to TRBD2. Looked up from germline, CDR1 is KGHDR and CDR2 is SFDVKD. The CDR3 spans 16 residues. V gave up 4 bases and J gave up 5 bases; unmatched junction bases: 4. The CDR3 nucleotides are TGTGCCACCAGTGACCGGACTAGCGGGAGTCACAATGAGCAGTTCTTC. Translating gives CATSDRTSGSHNEQFF.

The chain joins TRBV11-2 to TRBJ2-7, with D perhaps TRBD1 (5 bases). Trimming removed 1 base at V and 3 bases at J, with 7 bases between. Germline-derived CDR1 and CDR2 are SGHAT and FQNNGV. The CDR3 totals 13 residues. The CDR3 DNA sequence: TGTGCCAGCAGCTTAGGGGGCAGCTACGAGCAGTACTTC. Its translation: CASSLGGSYEQYF.

The V gene is TRBV18, the J gene TRBJ2-3, with D possibly being TRBD1 (6 bases). Looked up from germline, CDR1 is KGHSH and CDR2 is LQKENI. The germline V and J ends were trimmed by 1 base and 1 base, with 9 bases remaining between them. The CDR3 consists of 15 residues. The CDR3 sequence is CASSPRKGGTDTQYF. The CDR3 DNA reads as TGTGCCAGCTCACCACGAAAGGGGGGCACAGATACGCAGTATTTT.

CDR3 residues: CASSLDPGPYEQYF. CDR3 nucleotides: TGTGCCAGCAGCTTAGACCCGGGACCCTACGAGCAGTACTTC. The genes are TRBV11-2 and TRBJ2-7; D tentatively fits TRBD1 or TRBD2 (5 bases each). The V gene's germline CDR1 is SGHAT and CDR2 FQNNGV. Trimming shortened V by 0 bases and J by 2 bases, and 8 bases separated the two germline ends. The CDR3 runs to 14 residues.

The V and J genes are TRBV6-1 and TRBJ1-1; D is undetermined. The germline V gene has CDR1 MNHNS and CDR2 SASEGT. Trimming shortened V by 0 bases and J by 5 bases, and 10 bases separated the two germline ends. The CDR3 is 14 amino acids. The CDR3 DNA follows: TGTGCCAGCAGTGAAGCGCTCCGGGGAACTGAAGCTTTCTTT. Translated: CASSEALRGTEAFF.

This chain connects TRBV15 to TRBJ2-1, with 8 bases matching TRBD1. This CDR3 has 16 residues. The V gene's germline CDR1 is LNHNV and CDR2 YYDKDF (reference sequence). Unmatched junction bases numbered 6, after V lost 3 bases and J lost 2 bases. In DNA, the CDR3 is TGTGCCACCAGCAGGGAGAAGACAGGGGCCTACAATGAGCAGTTCTTC. Its protein is CATSREKTGAYNEQFF.

This clone has just a few counts. The chain joins TRBV18 to TRBJ1-2; 7 positions match TRBD1. The germline V gene has CDR1 KGHSH and CDR2 LQKENI. CDR3 length: 17 residues. Trimming took 1 base from V and 4 from J; bases not matched to a gene: 12. The CDR3 DNA reads as TGTGCCAGCTCACCACTCCCGGGGGAGGGGGCGAGCTATGGCTACACCTTC. Protein: CASSPLPGEGASYGYTF.

V gene TRBV27 combines with J gene TRBJ1-4; TRBD1 matches at 8 bases. The CDR3 totals 15 residues. Unmatched junction bases numbered 11, after V lost 6 bases and J lost 8 bases. CDR1 and CDR2 (germline): MNHEY, SMNVEV (reference sequence). The CDR3 DNA reads as TGTGCCAGCAGCCCCCCGGGACAGGTGGGCGAAAAACTGTTTTTT. Amino acids: CASSPPGQVGEKLFF.

The chain couples TRBV20-1 to TRBJ1-2, with a possible D match to TRBD1 (6 bases). V was clipped by 3 bases and J by 8 bases, with 19 bases between them. The CDR3 is 14 residues long. The germline CDR1 and CDR2 sequences are DFQATT and SNEGSKA (reference sequence). CDR3 DNA sequence: TGCAGTGCTAGTGAAGGTTGGGGGCTCGGCGGCTACACCTTC. It specifies CSASEGWGLGGYTF.

V is TRBV3-1 (or the pseudogene TRBV3-2) and J is TRBJ1-5, with D unclear. Trimming cost V 2 bases and J 0 bases, with 8 bases left between them. The CDR3 contains 15 residues. Germline CDR1 is LGHDT and CDR2 is YNNKEL (reference sequence). The CDR3 DNA reads as TGTGCCAGCAGCCAAATGGGTTATAGCAATCAGCCCCAGCATTTT. Its translation: CASSQMGYSNQPQHF.

This chain connects TRBV11-3 to TRBJ2-3, with D perhaps assigned TRBD1 or TRBD2 (5 bases each). The germline V gene has CDR1 SGHNT and CDR2 YENEEA. The CDR3 runs 15 residues. Trimming stripped 4 bases from V and 2 bases from J, with 13 bases between. The CDR3 region is CASSSGTGTTDTQYF. CDR3 bases: TGTGCCAGCAGCTCGGGGACGGGGACCACAGATACGCAGTATTTT.

The chain uses TRBV7-2 and TRBJ2-4, with D possibly TRBD2 on 5 matching bases. This CDR3 spans 15 amino acids. Per the germline V gene, CDR1 is SGHTA and CDR2 is FQGNSA. V lost 4 bases and J lost 7, with 17 bases in between. This CDR3 is CASSSPTRAANIQYF. The CDR3 DNA reads TGTGCCAGCAGCTCCCCTACGAGGGCTGCGAACATTCAGTACTTC. The full variable domain, rest sourced from reference TRBV7-2 and TRBJ2-4, is GAGVSQSPSNKVTEKGKDVELRCDPISGHTALYWYRQSLGQGLEFLIYFQGNSAPDKSGLPSDRFSAERTGGSVSTLTIQRTQQEDSAVYLCASSSPTRAANIQYFGAGTRLSVL.

J is TRBJ2-5 and V is TRBV19, with D tentatively TRBD2 (6 bases). Trimming removed 4 bases from V and 4 bases from J, with 16 bases in between. Germline CDR1 is LNHDA and CDR2 is SQIVND (reference sequence). This CDR3 contains 15 residues. CDR3 residues: CASSTTGTLIETQYF. The CDR3 bases are TGTGCCAGTAGTACAACCGGGACTTTGATAGAGACCCAGTACTTC.

The chain joins TRBV28 to TRBJ1-2; 9 bases agree with TRBD1. CDR1 and CDR2 (germline): MDHEN, SYDVKM. V trimming: 2 bases; J trimming: 6 bases; junction bases outside the gene matches: 10. The CDR3 contains 16 residues. Here the CDR3 reads CASSLATGGNKDGYTF. The DNA of the CDR3 is TGTGCCAGCAGTTTAGCCACAGGGGGCAATAAGGATGGCTACACCTTC.

This chain joins TRBV5-1 and TRBJ1-4; D ambiguous. The CDR3 runs to 13 residues. Per the germline V gene, CDR1 is SGHRS and CDR2 is YFSETQ. V shed 5 bases and J shed 5 bases, with 10 bases lying between them. This chain's CDR3 is CASREAGNEKLFF. The CDR3 nucleotides are TGCGCCAGCAGGGAGGCGGGAAATGAAAAACTGTTTTTT. Together with reference TRBV5-1 and TRBJ1-4, the CDR3 gives the full variable domain: KAGVTQTPRYLIKTRGQQVTLSCSPISGHRSVSWYQQTPGQGLQFLFEYFSETQRNKGNFPGRFSGRQFSNSRSEMNVSTLELGDSALYLCASREAGNEKLFFGSGTQLSVL.

The chain couples TRBV18 to TRBJ1-2; 11 bases match TRBD1. Germline values: CDR1 KGHSH, CDR2 LQKENI. Trimming at V came to 3 bases and at J to 2 bases, leaving 5 bases not matched to a gene. The CDR3 has 16 residues. The CDR3 here is CASSPEGTGGNYGYTF. The CDR3 DNA reads as TGTGCCAGCTCACCCGAAGGGACAGGGGGAAACTATGGCTACACCTTC.

The chain uses TRBV2 and TRBJ1-1; D is unclear. CDR3 length: 14 amino acids. V lost 3 bases and J lost 9, with 17 bases in between. Germline V gives CDR1 SNHLY, CDR2 FYNNEI. The CDR3 reads CASSEGRHRDKAFF. The DNA for the CDR3 is TGTGCCAGCAGTGAGGGCAGGCATAGGGATAAAGCTTTCTTT.

This clone was found a few times. V and J are TRBV4-1 and TRBJ2-3; D may be TRBD1 or TRBD2 (5 bases each). The CDR3 runs 17 residues. The ends were cut back, 4 bases at V and 0 bases at J, with 17 bases in the middle. Germline CDR1 MGHRA, CDR2 YSYEKL. Here the CDR3 DNA reads TGCGCCAGCAGCCGTTTAGATCAGGGACCTAGCACAGATACGCAGTATTTT. Translation gives CASSRLDQGPSTDTQYF.